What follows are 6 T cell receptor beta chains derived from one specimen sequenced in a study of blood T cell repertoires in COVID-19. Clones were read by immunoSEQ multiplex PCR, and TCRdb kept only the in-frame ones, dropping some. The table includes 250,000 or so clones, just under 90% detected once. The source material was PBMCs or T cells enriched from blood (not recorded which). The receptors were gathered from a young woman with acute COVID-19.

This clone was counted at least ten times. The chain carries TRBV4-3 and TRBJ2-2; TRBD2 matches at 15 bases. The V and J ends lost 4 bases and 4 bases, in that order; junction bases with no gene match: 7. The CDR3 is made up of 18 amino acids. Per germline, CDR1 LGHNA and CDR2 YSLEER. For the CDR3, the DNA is TGCGCCAGCAGCCCCGGACTAGCGGGGGGGTCGGGCACCGGGGAGCTGTTTTTT. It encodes CASSPGLAGGSGTGELFF.

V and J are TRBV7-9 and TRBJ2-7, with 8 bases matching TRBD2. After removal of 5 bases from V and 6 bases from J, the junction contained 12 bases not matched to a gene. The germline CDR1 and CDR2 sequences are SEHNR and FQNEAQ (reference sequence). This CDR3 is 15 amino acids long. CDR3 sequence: CASSVSGSGPSEQYF. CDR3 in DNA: TGTGCCAGCAGCGTAAGCGGGAGTGGCCCCTCCGAGCAGTACTTC.

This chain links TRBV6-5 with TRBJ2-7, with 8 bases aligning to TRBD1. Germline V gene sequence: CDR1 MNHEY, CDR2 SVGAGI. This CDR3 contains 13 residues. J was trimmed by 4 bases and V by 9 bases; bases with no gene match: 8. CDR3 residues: CASAGTGIYEQYF. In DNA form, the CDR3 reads TGTGCCAGTGCCGGGACAGGAATTTACGAGCAGTACTTC.

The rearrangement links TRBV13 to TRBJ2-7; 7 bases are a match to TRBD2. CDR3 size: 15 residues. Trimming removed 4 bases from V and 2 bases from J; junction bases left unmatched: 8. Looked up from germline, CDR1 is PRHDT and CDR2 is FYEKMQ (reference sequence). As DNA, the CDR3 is TGTGCCAGCAGCTCGTTGGGACTACACACCTACGAGCAGTACTTC. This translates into CASSSLGLHTYEQYF.

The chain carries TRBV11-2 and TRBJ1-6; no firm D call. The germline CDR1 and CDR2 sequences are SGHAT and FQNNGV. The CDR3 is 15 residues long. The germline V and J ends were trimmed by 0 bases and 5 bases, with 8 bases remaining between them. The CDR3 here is CASSLEAGNNSPLHF. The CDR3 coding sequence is TGTGCCAGCAGCTTAGAAGCCGGGAATAATTCACCCCTCCACTTT.

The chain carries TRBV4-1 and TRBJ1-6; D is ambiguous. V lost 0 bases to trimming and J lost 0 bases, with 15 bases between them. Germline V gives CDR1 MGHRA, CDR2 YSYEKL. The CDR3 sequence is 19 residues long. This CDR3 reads CASSQDRPDISSYNSPLHF. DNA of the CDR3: TGCGCCAGCAGCCAAGATCGCCCCGACATTAGCTCCTATAATTCACCCCTCCACTTT.